This T cell receptor (beta chain) is from a study of blood T cell repertoires in COVID-19. Across the whole study: Both acute and convalescent COVID-19 samples were obtained from the United States, Italy and Spain. The cDNA or gDNA used as material had been derived from T cells, B-cell-depleted T cells, or PBMCs.

In the original processing: Amplification from reference gene primers served as the basis for estimated nucleated cell counts. TCRdb's table, derived via immunoSEQ multiplex PCR, lists solely in-frame clones and lacks some. The DNA was the basis for D and trimming; V, J and clone size are from that table. Among roughly 200,000 clones listed, about 80% were seen once. Germline CDR1 SGHNT, CDR2 YYREEE (reference sequence). This CDR3 is 15 amino acids long. V was pared by 0 bases and J by 5 bases, with 14 bases between. This receptor was obtained from a man between 45 and 60 years old with active or convalescent COVID-19. The gene calls are TRBV5-4 and TRBJ2-5; a possible D gene is TRBD2 (5 bases). Source material: peripheral blood. In DNA, the CDR3 is TGTGCCAGCAGCTTGGTCCCGGAAACGGGGGAGACCCAGTACTTC. Protein product: CASSLVPETGETQYF.